The T cell receptor beta chain described here comes from a study of CD8+ T cells in alopecia areata. Background on the study: C3H/HeJ donors with spontaneous alopecia, 6-12 months old, supplied skin grafts to approximately 7-11-week-old female C3H/HeJ mice.

Sequencing templates came from extracted RNA that was reverse transcribed into cDNA. Repertoires were generated with immunoSEQ multiplex PCR, while TCRdb's copy carries only in-frame clones and drops some. The profile covers 2,000 or so clones, none occurring a single time. Noted time point: mouse skin 6 weeks after grafting, around onset of hair loss. The length of the CDR3 is 14 residues. V lost 5 bases and J lost 0, with 11 bases in between. Germline-derived CDR1 and CDR2 are FNHDT and SITEND (reference sequence). In its sample, this clone is medium-sized. The genes are named according to mouse. Coverage ceases 4 residues before the CDR3 finishes, and the germline J gene fills in the end. The same CDR3 can be traced to other DNA sequences in this sample.

The receptor comes from a C3H/HeJ mouse with alopecia areata. For the strain, the MHC haplotype given is H2-k. The V and J genes are TRBV19 and TRBJ1-1; D possibly corresponds to TRBD1 (6 bases). This material consisted of skin, taken at week 6. The covered CDR3 bases are TGTGCCAGCAGCCGGGACAATGCAAACACA. Encoded protein: CASSRDNANT. The full CDR3 protein is CASSRDNANTEVFF. Full variable domain (missing parts from reference TRBV19 and TRBJ1-1): GGIITQTPKFLIGQEGQKLTLKCQQNFNHDTMYWYRQDSGKGLRLIYYSITENDLQKGDLSEGYDASREKKSSFSLTVTSAQKNEMAVFLCASSRDNANTEVFFGKGTRLTVV.